The 19 T cell receptor beta chains given below trace back to one sample, sequenced in a study of blood T cell repertoires in COVID-19. Clones were read by immunoSEQ multiplex PCR, and TCRdb kept only the in-frame ones, dropping some. This sample carries 90,000 to 140,000 clones, 85% of them seen once, and the ten largest clones take about 3.9%. Material for sequencing was peripheral blood. Receptor source: a man between 45 and 60 years old with acute or convalescent COVID-19.

This chain links TRBV19 with TRBJ1-3; D is perhaps TRBD1 (5 bases). The CDR3 totals 13 residues. The V end was cut by 4 bases, the J end by 3 bases, with 7 bases between. CDR1 and CDR2 from the germline V gene are LNHDA and SQIVND (reference sequence). CDR3 residues: CASSTTDGNTIYF. The CDR3 nucleotides are TGTGCCAGTAGTACGACAGATGGAAACACCATATATTTT.

In this sample, this clone turned up a few times. This chain joins TRBV7-8 and TRBJ1-5; 7 nucleotides match TRBD1. CDR1 SGHVS and CDR2 FQNEAQ come from the germline V gene. The CDR3 totals 16 residues. The ends lost 1 base at V and 2 bases at J; junction bases unmatched: 5. The CDR3: CASSLEATGGNQPQHF. The CDR3 DNA reads as TGTGCCAGCAGCTTAGAAGCTACAGGGGGCAATCAGCCCCAGCATTTT.

The chain joins TRBV10-3 to TRBJ2-3; tentatively, D is TRBD1 (7 bases). Germline V gene lookup returns CDR1 ENHRY and CDR2 SYGVKD. Trimming cost V 6 bases and J 4 bases, with 17 bases left between them. This CDR3 is built from 15 residues. The CDR3 DNA reads TGTGCCATCAGGCCAGGAGGGGGCGGCGCAGATACGCAGTATTTT. Its translation is CAIRPGGGGADTQYF.

This rearrangement joins TRBV7-8 to TRBJ2-7, with 10 positions matching TRBD2. V dropped 1 base and J dropped 3; count of bases not matched to a gene: 9. The CDR3 totals 17 residues. Germline V gene lookup returns CDR1 SGHVS and CDR2 FQNEAQ. CDR3: CASSLVSSGRANYEQYF. In DNA, the CDR3 is TGTGCCAGCAGCTTAGTTTCCAGCGGGAGGGCAAACTACGAGCAGTACTTC.

The chain joins TRBV6-5 to TRBJ2-3, with a possible D match to TRBD2 (5 bases). Looked up from germline, CDR1 is MNHEY and CDR2 is SVGAGI. The V gene lost 6 bases and the J gene lost 4 bases, with 8 bases spanning the gap. The CDR3 is 12 residues long. Written as DNA, the CDR3 is TGTGCCAGCAGATCCGGGGCAGATACGCAGTATTTT. It encodes CASRSGADTQYF.

The chain is built from TRBV30 and TRBJ1-5; D is ambiguous. Per the germline V gene, CDR1 is GTSNPN and CDR2 is SVGIG (reference sequence). The CDR3 is made up of 15 amino acids. Between the trimmed V and J ends, which lost 0 bases and 3 bases, there was a span of 12 bases. The DNA for the CDR3 is TGTGCCTGGAGTGTTCTGGACGGGGACAATCAGCCCCAGCATTTT. This sequence encodes CAWSVLDGDNQPQHF.

This chain links TRBV10-3 with TRBJ2-5, with D perhaps TRBD2 (6 bases). V gave up 5 bases and J gave up 4 bases, with 11 bases separating them. Germline values: CDR1 ENHRY, CDR2 SYGVKD. The CDR3 extends over 13 amino acids. CDR3 protein: CAISTREPETQYF. Written as DNA, the CDR3 is TGTGCCATCAGTACCCGGGAGCCAGAGACCCAGTACTTC.

A single count supports this clone. This sequence joins TRBV5-4 and TRBJ2-2, with TRBD2 matching 13 bases. CDR1 is SGHNT, CDR2 YYREEE, per germline (reference sequence). The length of the CDR3 is 16 residues. Germline trimming cut 6 bases from V and 4 bases from J; bases unmatched to any gene: 6. This CDR3 is CASKTSGGAVTGELFF. The CDR3 nucleotides are TGTGCCAGCAAAACTAGCGGGGGGGCAGTCACCGGGGAGCTGTTTTTT.

The rearrangement links TRBV5-6 to TRBJ2-7; 10 bases are shared with TRBD1. This CDR3 has 14 amino acids. V trimming: 7 bases; J trimming: 4 bases; junction bases outside the gene matches: 8. Germline CDR1 and CDR2: SGHDT and YYEEEE. CDR3 DNA: TGTGCCAGCGTCCCTCGACAGGGGGCGTACGAGCAGTACTTC. Residues: CASVPRQGAYEQYF. Using reference TRBV5-6 and TRBJ2-7 for the parts outside the CDR3, the full variable domain is DAGVTQSPTHLIKTRGQQVTLRCSPKSGHDTVSWYQQALGQGPQFIFQYYEEEERQRGNFPDRFSGHQFPNYSSELNVNALLLGDSALYLCASVPRQGAYEQYFGPGTRLTVT.

This chain joins TRBV7-9 and TRBJ1-4, with D unclear. The V gene's germline CDR1 is SEHNR and CDR2 FQNEAQ (reference sequence). The CDR3 totals 15 residues. V was trimmed by 3 bases and J by 7 bases, leaving 15 bases between them. The CDR3 here is CASSFPGGNGEKLFF. The CDR3 DNA sequence: TGTGCCAGCAGCTTCCCCGGAGGAAACGGTGAAAAACTGTTTTTT.

The V and J genes are TRBV11-1 and TRBJ2-7; tentatively, D is TRBD2 (5 bases). Germline assignment: CDR1 SGHAT and CDR2 FQDESV (reference sequence). V lost 4 bases and J 3 bases, leaving 13 bases between the germline ends. The CDR3 is made up of 14 amino acids. The CDR3 bases are TGTGCCAGCAGCTGGGCCTCGGGGAGCTACGAGCAGTACTTC. Protein sequence: CASSWASGSYEQYF.

In nucleotides, the CDR3 is TGTGCCAGTGCTCCGGGTTATCAGCCCCAGCATTTT. Translation gives CASAPGYQPQHF. The chain couples TRBV19 to TRBJ1-5; D is undetermined. The CDR3 is 12 amino acids. Per germline, CDR1 LNHDA and CDR2 SQIVND (reference sequence). V lost 8 bases and J 5 bases, leaving 10 bases between the germline ends.

The table lists this clone with a count of one. J is TRBJ2-5 and V is TRBV29-1, with 7 bases fitting TRBD1. J gave up 3 bases and V 5 bases, and 6 bases lay outside the gene matches. Germline V gene lookup returns CDR1 SQVTM and CDR2 ANQGSEA. The CDR3 runs to 13 residues. The CDR3 loop is CSVLDRDKETQYF. The CDR3 DNA sequence: TGCAGCGTTTTAGACAGGGATAAAGAGACCCAGTACTTC.

This chain links TRBV6-1 with TRBJ2-4; 11 bases agree with TRBD2. The CDR3 loop spans 20 amino acids. Germline CDR1 MNHNS, CDR2 SASEGT. V shed 1 base and J 0 bases; nucleotides not matched to a gene: 11. Written as DNA, the CDR3 is TGTGCCAGCAGTGAAGGATGGTTAGCGGGAGGGTCATCAGCCAAAAACATTCAGTACTTC. This gives the protein CASSEGWLAGGSSAKNIQYF.

The CDR3 here is CASSPSPRVTEAFF. CDR3 coding DNA: TGTGCCAGCAGCCCCTCCCCCAGGGTCACTGAAGCTTTCTTT. The genes are TRBV7-9 and TRBJ1-1; D might be TRBD1 (5 bases). Germline values: CDR1 SEHNR, CDR2 FQNEAQ (reference sequence). This CDR3 is 14 amino acids long. Trimming stripped 5 bases from V and 4 bases from J, with 14 bases between.

The chain employs TRBV12-5 and TRBJ2-4; possibly TRBD1 for D (6 bases). The CDR3 runs 14 residues. Germline loops: CDR1 LGHNT, CDR2 FRNRAP. V shed 10 bases and J shed 7 bases, with 20 bases lying between them. The CDR3 nucleotides are TGTGCTATCGAACCTCAGGGGTCGACGAACATTCAGTACTTC. Translated, it gives CAIEPQGSTNIQYF.

V gene TRBV30 combines with J gene TRBJ2-3; 9 nucleotides line up with TRBD2. The CDR3 sequence is 13 residues long. J lost 5 bases, V lost 5 bases, and 5 bases had no gene match. Germline V lookup: CDR1 GTSNPN, CDR2 SVGIG (reference sequence). DNA of the CDR3: TGTGCCTGGGCGGGGGGGCAGGTAGATACGCAGTATTTT. This gives the protein CAWAGGQVDTQYF.

The rearrangement joins TRBV24-1 to TRBJ2-2; 9 nucleotides match TRBD2. Germline V gene sequence: CDR1 KGHDR, CDR2 SFDVKD. Losses at the gene ends were 9 bases for V and 5 bases for J; bases not matched to a gene: 12. The CDR3 has 16 amino acids. The CDR3 nucleotides read TGTGCCACCGGCCTTCTAGCGGGAAAAGCGACCGGGGAGCTGTTTTTT. Translated: CATGLLAGKATGELFF.

The chain uses TRBV5-1 and TRBJ2-1; 8 bases map to TRBD1. V was clipped by 4 bases and J by 9 bases; unmatched bases: 9. CDR3 length: 14 amino acids. Per germline, CDR1 SGHRS and CDR2 YFSETQ. The CDR3 DNA follows: TGCGCCAGCAGCGAGGACAGGGAGGTCGGTGAGCAGTTCTTC. It translates to CASSEDREVGEQFF.